This T cell receptor (beta chain) was identified during a study of cytomegalovirus exposure and HLA in healthy donors. Study in general: Unique TCR beta sequences numbering some 110 million came from around 180 million T cells in an earlier analysis. The study, taken as a whole, reports: As immune exposure information, only CMV serostatus was available.

PCR used 60 Vbeta primers and 13 Jbeta primers. The authors' processing: Among the unique TCR beta chains that a later analysis counted, about 81 million in all, roughly 11 million were shared. TCRdb keeps only in-frame clones here, not all; method: immunoSEQ multiplex PCR. V and J calls and clone size are given by that table; D and trimming were obtained from the DNA. The table has about 190,000 clones, about 77% seen once. This clone was counted a single time. The antigen is not known. CDR1 SGHNT and CDR2 YYREEE come from the germline V gene (reference sequence). CDR3 length: 15 amino acids. V gave up 4 bases and J gave up 0 bases, with 12 bases separating them.

The V call is TRBV5-4, the J call TRBJ2-3; possible D gene TRBD2, 6 bases. Sequences were obtained from PBMCs. The TCR sequence derives from a woman aged 30 to 39 in good health and CMV-seropositive. The CDR3 spells CASSRDSGSTDTQYF. The CDR3 DNA is TGTGCCAGCAGCAGAGATAGCGGAAGCACAGATACGCAGTATTTT. The entire variable domain, with the rest obtained from reference TRBV5-4 and TRBJ2-3, is as follows: ETGVTQSPTHLIKTRGQQVTLRCSSQSGHNTVSWYQQALGQGPQFIFQYYREEENGRGNFPPRFSGLQFPNYSSELNVNALELDDSALYLCASSRDSGSTDTQYFGPGTRLTVL.